The text below deals with one TCR beta chain. Trimming took off 1 base at V and 4 bases at J, with 8 bases between the two ends. Per the germline V gene, CDR1 is MGHRA and CDR2 is YSYEKL. The CDR3 has 13 amino acids. Assay used: immunoSEQ multiplex PCR; TCRdb lists only in-frame clones, some missing. The sample carries more than 80,000 clones, about nine tenths recorded once. The data originate from a study of cytomegalovirus exposure and HLA in healthy donors. The receptor comes from a young woman in good health and CMV-seropositive. What was sequenced was PBMCs. The chain has TRBV4-1 and TRBJ2-7; no definite D call. The CDR3 bases are TGCGCCAGCAGCCAAGGACTGCGTTACGAGCAGTACGTC. Its protein is CASSQGLRYEQYV.